Listed below are T cell receptor beta chains from one sample, sequenced in a study of CD8 T cells in Susac syndrome. TCRdb re-derived calls from the immunoSEQ multiplex PCR reads in MiXCR, one entry per CDR3 protein. Among 200,000 to 250,000 distinct CDR3 sequences listed, 95% were seen once. Sequencing was done on a sample of CD4+ T cells from PBMCs. The receptor set was obtained from a human donor with multiple sclerosis. Each CDR3 is given with its conserved first and last residue. D genes are given only for firm matches. A row's size may be missing; if present it is once, few, many or a size class.

j_call: TRBJ1-2
d_call: TRBD1
clone_size: -
v_call: TRBV9
cdr3_nt: TGTGCCAGCAGCGTAGACAGGGGGGCTTACGGCTACACCTTC
cdr3_aa: CASSVDRGAYGYTF

j_call: TRBJ1-2
d_call: -
clone_size: -
v_call: TRBV3-1
cdr3_nt: TGTGCCAGCAGCCGTCGTAACTATGGCTACACCTTC
cdr3_aa: CASSRRNYGYTF

j_call: TRBJ2-5
d_call: TRBD1
clone_size: -
v_call: TRBV20-1
cdr3_nt: TGCAGTGCTAGTGTTTTACAGGGGGTGGAGACCCAGTACTTC
cdr3_aa: CSASVLQGVETQYF

j_call: TRBJ1-1
d_call: -
clone_size: -
v_call: TRBV20-1
cdr3_nt: TGCAGTGCTAGAGGAGACAGGCAGGGCGGCGGAGCTTTCTTT
cdr3_aa: CSARGDRQGGGAFF

j_call: TRBJ2-1
d_call: -
clone_size: -
v_call: TRBV5-4
cdr3_nt: TGTGCCAGCAGCCCCCCCCCGGCGGGCGCTTACAATGAGCAGTTCTTC
cdr3_aa: CASSPPPAGAYNEQFF

j_call: TRBJ2-5
d_call: -
clone_size: -
v_call: TRBV5-1
cdr3_nt: TGCGCCAGCAGCTTGGTGTCTCCCGGGACCCAGTACTTC
cdr3_aa: CASSLVSPGTQYF

j_call: TRBJ1-1
d_call: -
clone_size: few
v_call: TRBV7-9
cdr3_nt: TGTGCCAGCAGCTTTCTCGAGAACACTGAAGCTTTCTTT
cdr3_aa: CASSFLENTEAFF

j_call: TRBJ2-2
d_call: TRBD2
clone_size: once
v_call: TRBV7-3
cdr3_nt: TGTGCCAGCAGCCCTCCCCCGAGTCTAGCGGGGGGGCAGGTGGTCACCGGGGAGCTGTTTTTT
cdr3_aa: CASSPPPSLAGGQVVTGELFF

j_call: TRBJ2-7
d_call: -
clone_size: -
v_call: TRBV13
cdr3_nt: TGTGCCAGCAGCTTAAAGTCCCGTGGCGGGGAGCAGTACTTC
cdr3_aa: CASSLKSRGGEQYF

j_call: TRBJ2-4
d_call: -
clone_size: once
v_call: TRBV5-1
cdr3_nt: TGCGCCAGCAGCCCAGAGAGGGATAGAAACATTCAGTACTTC
cdr3_aa: CASSPERDRNIQYF

j_call: TRBJ2-7
d_call: TRBD2
clone_size: -
v_call: TRBV29-1
cdr3_nt: TGCAGCGTGCTAGCGGGTTCGATCTACGAGCAGTACTTC
cdr3_aa: CSVLAGSIYEQYF

j_call: TRBJ2-1
d_call: -
clone_size: -
v_call: TRBV2
cdr3_nt: TGTGCCAGCAGCGGATCTAACTGGGAGCAGTTCTTC
cdr3_aa: CASSGSNWEQFF

j_call: TRBJ1-5
d_call: -
clone_size: -
v_call: TRBV2
cdr3_nt: TGTGCCAGCAGAAAGGACGGTAATCAGCCCCAGCATTTT
cdr3_aa: CASRKDGNQPQHF

j_call: TRBJ2-1
d_call: -
clone_size: -
v_call: TRBV12-3/TRBV12-4
cdr3_nt: TGTGCCAGCAGTTTTAGTCTCCCCAATGAGCAGTTCTTC
cdr3_aa: CASSFSLPNEQFF

j_call: TRBJ2-7
d_call: TRBD1
clone_size: -
v_call: TRBV6-5
cdr3_nt: TGTGCCAGCATTGACAGGGATACCTACGAGCAGTACTTC
cdr3_aa: CASIDRDTYEQYF

j_call: TRBJ2-3
d_call: -
clone_size: -
v_call: TRBV7-2
cdr3_nt: TGTGCCAGCAGCTTCGACGGGGCGACGAGGGATACGCAGTATTTT
cdr3_aa: CASSFDGATRDTQYF

j_call: TRBJ1-5
d_call: -
clone_size: -
v_call: TRBV23-1
cdr3_nt: TGCGCCAGCAGTCAATCGAAAGTGATAGCTCGTTTGCAGCCCCAGCATTTT
cdr3_aa: CASSQSKVIARLQPQHF

j_call: TRBJ1-1
d_call: -
clone_size: -
v_call: TRBV5-1
cdr3_nt: TGCGCCAGCAGCTTGGTAATTGGGCAGAACACTGAAGCTTTCTTT
cdr3_aa: CASSLVIGQNTEAFF

j_call: TRBJ2-4
d_call: -
clone_size: -
v_call: TRBV3-1
cdr3_nt: TGTGCCAGCAGCCAAGATCTGGGTGGGATTAAGCAGGCCAAAAACATTCAGTACTTC
cdr3_aa: CASSQDLGGIKQAKNIQYF

j_call: TRBJ1-2
d_call: -
clone_size: -
v_call: TRBV20-1
cdr3_nt: TGCAGTGCTAGAGTATTTGGGGGCAACTATGGCTACACCTTC
cdr3_aa: CSARVFGGNYGYTF

j_call: TRBJ1-5
d_call: -
clone_size: -
v_call: TRBV6-2/TRBV6-3
cdr3_nt: TGTGCCAGCAGTCGGAGCACCCTAAATCAGCCCCAGCATTTT
cdr3_aa: CASSRSTLNQPQHF

j_call: TRBJ1-2
d_call: TRBD1
clone_size: -
v_call: TRBV7-2
cdr3_nt: TGTGCCAGCAGCGCCCACAGGGGGCGCGGGGAAGGCTACACCTTC
cdr3_aa: CASSAHRGRGEGYTF

j_call: TRBJ1-1
d_call: -
clone_size: -
v_call: TRBV12-3/TRBV12-4
cdr3_nt: TGTGCCAGCAGCCCCCGGCACGGGGCTGAAGCTTTCTTT
cdr3_aa: CASSPRHGAEAFF

j_call: TRBJ2-1
d_call: TRBD1
clone_size: -
v_call: TRBV9
cdr3_nt: TGTGCCAGCAGCCCAACGGGACAGGGGTATGAGCAGTTCTTC
cdr3_aa: CASSPTGQGYEQFF

j_call: TRBJ2-3
d_call: -
clone_size: -
v_call: TRBV15
cdr3_nt: TGTGCCACCAGCAGAGTACAGAGTACAGATACGCAGTATTTT
cdr3_aa: CATSRVQSTDTQYF

j_call: TRBJ2-7
d_call: -
clone_size: -
v_call: TRBV6-2/TRBV6-3
cdr3_nt: TGTGCCAGCAGGCCCAGCGCGTTCCACGAGCAGTACTTC
cdr3_aa: CASRPSAFHEQYF

j_call: TRBJ1-2
d_call: TRBD1
clone_size: -
v_call: TRBV6-5
cdr3_nt: TGTGCCAGCAGTACCTTTACAGGGGCCGTCGGCTACACCTTC
cdr3_aa: CASSTFTGAVGYTF

j_call: TRBJ2-7
d_call: TRBD2
clone_size: -
v_call: TRBV29-1
cdr3_nt: TGCAGCGTTTTGTTTGGTGGCGGGGGAAACGAGCAGTACTTC
cdr3_aa: CSVLFGGGGNEQYF

j_call: TRBJ2-1
d_call: TRBD2
clone_size: -
v_call: TRBV3-1
cdr3_nt: TGTGCCAGCAGCCAAGAGGCTAGCGGGGGGGCTTGGAATGAGCAGTTCTTC
cdr3_aa: CASSQEASGGAWNEQFF

j_call: TRBJ2-3
d_call: -
clone_size: -
v_call: TRBV20-1
cdr3_nt: TGCAGTGCTAGAGATCAATACCTAGCTGCGCAGTATTTT
cdr3_aa: CSARDQYLAAQYF

j_call: TRBJ1-6
d_call: TRBD1
clone_size: -
v_call: TRBV3-1
cdr3_nt: TGTGCCAGCAGCCAAGGGACAGGGACTTCACCCCTCCACTTT
cdr3_aa: CASSQGTGTSPLHF

j_call: TRBJ2-7
d_call: TRBD1
clone_size: -
v_call: TRBV7-9
cdr3_nt: TGTGCCAGCAGCGCGACAGGGGGCGAGCAGTACTTC
cdr3_aa: CASSATGGEQYF

j_call: TRBJ1-2
d_call: -
clone_size: -
v_call: TRBV20-1
cdr3_nt: TGCAGTGCTAGGGGCAGGGCAGGGGATGGCTACACCTTC
cdr3_aa: CSARGRAGDGYTF

j_call: TRBJ2-7
d_call: TRBD1
clone_size: -
v_call: TRBV9
cdr3_nt: TGTGCCAGCAGCAACACAGGGGACTCCTACGAGCAGTACTTC
cdr3_aa: CASSNTGDSYEQYF

j_call: TRBJ2-1
d_call: TRBD2
clone_size: -
v_call: TRBV20-1
cdr3_nt: TGCAGTGCTCTCCTGCTAGCGGGAATCAATGAGCAGTTCTTC
cdr3_aa: CSALLLAGINEQFF

j_call: TRBJ2-2
d_call: TRBD2
clone_size: -
v_call: TRBV27
cdr3_nt: TGTGCCAGCACCACCAGCAGCGGGAGGTACACCGGGGAGCTGTTTTTT
cdr3_aa: CASTTSSGRYTGELFF

j_call: TRBJ1-2
d_call: -
clone_size: -
v_call: TRBV20-1
cdr3_nt: TGCAGTGCTAGCACCCCTCGACAGCTCAACTATGGCTACACCTTC
cdr3_aa: CSASTPRQLNYGYTF

j_call: TRBJ2-5
d_call: -
clone_size: -
v_call: TRBV12-3/TRBV12-4
cdr3_nt: TGTGCCAGCAGAGCCGGGACAAAAGAGACCCAGTACTTC
cdr3_aa: CASRAGTKETQYF

j_call: TRBJ2-7
d_call: -
clone_size: -
v_call: TRBV28
cdr3_nt: TGTGCCACGCGGGATTCTACCTACGAGCAGTACTTC
cdr3_aa: CATRDSTYEQYF

j_call: TRBJ2-7
d_call: -
clone_size: -
v_call: TRBV12-3/TRBV12-4
cdr3_nt: TGTGCCAGCAGCGTTGGGGAGGTCGAGCAGTACTTC
cdr3_aa: CASSVGEVEQYF

j_call: TRBJ2-6
d_call: -
clone_size: -
v_call: TRBV7-8
cdr3_nt: TGTGCCAGCAGCGCAACAGCGGCCTACTCTGGGGCCAACGTCCTGACTTTC
cdr3_aa: CASSATAAYSGANVLTF

j_call: TRBJ1-6
d_call: -
clone_size: -
v_call: TRBV9
cdr3_nt: TGTGCCAGCAGCCATGGTAGAGGGACAACCTATAATTCACCCCTCCACTTT
cdr3_aa: CASSHGRGTTYNSPLHF

j_call: TRBJ2-3
d_call: TRBD2
clone_size: -
v_call: TRBV5-1
cdr3_nt: TGCGCCACCGGGAGGCGGGACCCCACAGATACGCAGTATTTT
cdr3_aa: CATGRRDPTDTQYF

j_call: TRBJ1-2
d_call: -
clone_size: -
v_call: TRBV29-1
cdr3_nt: TGCAGCGCCGCACGGCCCCACACCTTC
cdr3_aa: CSAARPHTF

j_call: TRBJ2-7
d_call: -
clone_size: -
v_call: TRBV27
cdr3_nt: TGTGCCAGCGCCCGCACGGGTATCTACGAGCAGTACTTC
cdr3_aa: CASARTGIYEQYF

j_call: TRBJ1-6
d_call: -
clone_size: -
v_call: TRBV18
cdr3_nt: TGTGCCAGCTCACTTGGACAAAATTCACCCCTCCACTTT
cdr3_aa: CASSLGQNSPLHF